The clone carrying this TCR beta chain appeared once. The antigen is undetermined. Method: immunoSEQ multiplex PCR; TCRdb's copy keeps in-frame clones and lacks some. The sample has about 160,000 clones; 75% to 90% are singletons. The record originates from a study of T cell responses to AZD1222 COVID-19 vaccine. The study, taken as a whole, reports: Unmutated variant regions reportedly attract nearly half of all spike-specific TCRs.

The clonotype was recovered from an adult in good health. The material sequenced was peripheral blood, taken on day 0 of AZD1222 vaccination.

The CDR3 loop is CSVDQGLTF. In nucleotides, the CDR3 is TGCAGCGTTGATCAGGGACTCACCTTC. The rearrangement uses TRBV29-1 and TRBJ1-2; perhaps TRBD1 as D (5 bases). Germline values: CDR1 SQVTM, CDR2 ANQGSEA. The CDR3 length is 9 residues. With 3 bases removed from V and 13 bases from J, the gap between germline ends came to 9 bases.